A single sample gave rise to the 7 T cell receptor beta chains below, sequenced in a study of T-cell memory formation after mild COVID-19. MiXCR, applied by TCRdb to the 5' RACE reads, yields one record per CDR3 protein. This sample has 410,000 or so distinct CDR3 sequences, with 20% to 30% found just once. Sequencing was carried out using PBMCs or a T cell subset sorted from them (not recorded which). The receptors originated from an adult woman who had mild COVID-19 (a few samples of this study predate the infection). Cell type and time point are not known.

V gene TRBV7-9 combines with J gene TRBJ2-1, with 9 bases that match TRBD2. The CDR3 has 16 residues. The V segment lost 4 bases and the J segment 2 bases; nucleotides outside the gene matches: 6. The V gene's germline CDR1 is SEHNR and CDR2 FQNEAQ (reference sequence). In DNA form, the CDR3 reads TGTGCCAGCAGCTCCCCCCTAGCGGGGCCCTACAATGAGCAGTTCTTC. Translated, it gives CASSSPLAGPYNEQFF.

This rearrangement joins TRBV30 to TRBJ2-3; D remains unclear. The V gene lost 3 bases and the J gene lost 6 bases, with 19 bases spanning the gap. Germline V gene data show CDR1 as GTSNPN and CDR2 as SVGIG (reference sequence). CDR3 length equals 15 residues. CDR3 amino acids: CAWRMGGQPSDTQYF. CDR3 DNA sequence: TGTGCCTGGAGAATGGGTGGCCAACCCTCCGATACGCAGTATTTT.

This chain joins TRBV7-3 and TRBJ1-1, with 7 positions matching TRBD1. The CDR3 length is 14 residues. Looked up from germline, CDR1 is SGHTA and CDR2 is FQGTGA. V dropped 1 base and J dropped 5; count of bases not matched to a gene: 4. The CDR3 loop reads CASSLMQGGTEAFF. CDR3 DNA sequence: TGTGCCAGCAGCTTAATGCAGGGGGGAACTGAAGCTTTCTTT. Drawing the rest from reference TRBV7-3 and TRBJ1-1, the complete variable domain is GAGVSQTPSNKVTEKGKYVELRCDPISGHTALYWYRQSLGQGPEFLIYFQGTGAADDSGLPNDRFFAVRPEGSVSTLKIQRTERGDSAVYLCASSLMQGGTEAFFGQGTRLTVV.

This clonotype has only a few counts. The chain uses TRBV12-3 or TRBV12-4 and TRBJ2-7; the D gene is possibly TRBD2 (7 bases). The V gene lost 4 bases and the J gene lost 2 bases, with 18 bases spanning the gap. This CDR3 is 16 amino acids long. CDR3 region: CASSWGTGGPTYEQYF. CDR3 in DNA: TGTGCCAGCAGTTGGGGGACGGGGGGCCCAACCTACGAGCAGTACTTC.

This clonotype came up a few times. This rearrangement joins TRBV4-1 to TRBJ1-2; D gene uncertain. CDR3 length equals 15 residues. Trimming left V 0 bases short and J 3 bases short, with 11 bases between. Germline CDR1 is MGHRA and CDR2 is YSYEKL. This chain's CDR3 is CASSQDPDTDYGYTF. The DNA for the CDR3 is TGCGCCAGCAGCCAAGACCCTGACACAGACTATGGCTACACCTTC.

This clonotype was observed a few times. CDR3 in DNA: TGTGCCAGCAGCTCACCCCCGGGAGATACGCAGTATTTT. This sequence encodes CASSSPPGDTQYF. The gene calls are TRBV7-9 and TRBJ2-3; D not certain. Germline lookup yields CDR1 SEHNR and CDR2 FQNEAQ (reference sequence). V lost 4 bases and J lost 5, with 10 bases in between. This CDR3 is 13 amino acids long.

This chain links TRBV19 with TRBJ1-6; a weak D match, TRBD1 (6 bases). The length of the CDR3 is 16 residues. V was pared by 5 bases and J by 4 bases, with 15 bases between. Germline V lookup: CDR1 LNHDA, CDR2 SQIVND (reference sequence). CDR3 coding DNA: TGTGCCAGTAGTCTTGGACAGACTGCTTATAATTCACCCCTCCACTTT. It encodes CASSLGQTAYNSPLHF.